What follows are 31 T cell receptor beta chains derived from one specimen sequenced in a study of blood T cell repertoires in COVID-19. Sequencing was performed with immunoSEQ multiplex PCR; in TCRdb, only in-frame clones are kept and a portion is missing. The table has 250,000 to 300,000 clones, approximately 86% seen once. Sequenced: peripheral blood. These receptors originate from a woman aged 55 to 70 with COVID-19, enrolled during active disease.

The CDR3, as DNA: TGTGCCAGCAGCGTGGGATGGGCTAGCGGGATGGGGGAGCAGTACTTC. It yields the protein CASSVGWASGMGEQYF. The chain combines TRBV7-9 with TRBJ2-7; 9 bases match TRBD2. This CDR3 spans 16 amino acids. Germline V gives CDR1 SEHNR, CDR2 FQNEAQ (reference sequence). V gave up 5 bases and J gave up 7 bases; unmatched junction bases: 15.

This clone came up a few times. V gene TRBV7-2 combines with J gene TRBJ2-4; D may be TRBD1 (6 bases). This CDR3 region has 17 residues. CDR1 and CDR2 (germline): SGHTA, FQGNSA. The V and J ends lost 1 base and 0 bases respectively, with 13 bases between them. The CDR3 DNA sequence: TGTGCCAGCAGCTTAGACCTGCAACAGGGAGCCAAAAACATTCAGTACTTC. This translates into CASSLDLQQGAKNIQYF.

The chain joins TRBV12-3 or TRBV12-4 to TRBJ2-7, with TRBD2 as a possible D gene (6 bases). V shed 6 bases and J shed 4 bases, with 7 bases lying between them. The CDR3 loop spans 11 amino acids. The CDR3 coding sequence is TGTGCCAGCAGCCGGGGGTACGAGCAGTACTTC. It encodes CASSRGYEQYF.

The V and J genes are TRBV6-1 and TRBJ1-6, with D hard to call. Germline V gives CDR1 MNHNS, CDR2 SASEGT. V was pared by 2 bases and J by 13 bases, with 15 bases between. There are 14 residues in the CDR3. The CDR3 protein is CASSERHAGAPLHF. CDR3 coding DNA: TGTGCCAGCAGTGAAAGGCATGCCGGAGCTCCCCTCCACTTT.

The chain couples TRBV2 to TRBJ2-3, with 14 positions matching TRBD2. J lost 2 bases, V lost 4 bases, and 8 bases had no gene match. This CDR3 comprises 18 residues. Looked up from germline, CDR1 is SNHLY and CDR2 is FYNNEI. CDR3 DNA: TGTGCCAGCAGTGGGGCTAGACTAGCGGGAGGGCCCACAGATACGCAGTATTTT. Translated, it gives CASSGARLAGGPTDTQYF.

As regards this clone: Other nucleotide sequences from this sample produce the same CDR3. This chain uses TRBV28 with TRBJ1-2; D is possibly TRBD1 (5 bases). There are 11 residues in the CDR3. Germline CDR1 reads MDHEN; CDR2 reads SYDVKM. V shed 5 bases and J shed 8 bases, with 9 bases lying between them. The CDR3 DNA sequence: TGTGCCAGCAGTGTAAGGGGCGGCTACACCTTC. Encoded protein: CASSVRGGYTF.

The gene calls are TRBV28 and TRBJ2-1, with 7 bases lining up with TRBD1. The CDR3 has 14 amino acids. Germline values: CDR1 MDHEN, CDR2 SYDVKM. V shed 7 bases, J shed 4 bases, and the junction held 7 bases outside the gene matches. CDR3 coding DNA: TGTGCCAGCACCTTTGACAGGGAATACAATGAGCAGTTCTTC. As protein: CASTFDREYNEQFF. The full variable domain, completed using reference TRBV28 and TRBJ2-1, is DVKVTQSSRYLVKRTGEKVFLECVQDMDHENMFWYRQDPGLGLRLIYFSYDVKMKEKGDIPEGYSVSREKKERFSLILESASTNQTSMYLCASTFDREYNEQFFGPGTRLTVL.

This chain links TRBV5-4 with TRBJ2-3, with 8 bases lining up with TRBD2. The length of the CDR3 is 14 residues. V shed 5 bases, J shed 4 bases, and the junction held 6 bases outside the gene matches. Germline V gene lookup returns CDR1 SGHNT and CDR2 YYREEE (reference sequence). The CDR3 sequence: CASRSGAGADTQYF. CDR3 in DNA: TGTGCCAGCAGATCGGGAGCGGGAGCAGATACGCAGTATTTT.

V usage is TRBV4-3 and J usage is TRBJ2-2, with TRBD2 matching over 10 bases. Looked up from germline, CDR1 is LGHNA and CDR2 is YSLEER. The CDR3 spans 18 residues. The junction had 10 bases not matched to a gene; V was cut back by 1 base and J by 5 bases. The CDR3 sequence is CASSQVALAGARTGELFF. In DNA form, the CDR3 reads TGCGCCAGCAGCCAAGTAGCTCTAGCGGGAGCTCGAACCGGGGAGCTGTTTTTT.

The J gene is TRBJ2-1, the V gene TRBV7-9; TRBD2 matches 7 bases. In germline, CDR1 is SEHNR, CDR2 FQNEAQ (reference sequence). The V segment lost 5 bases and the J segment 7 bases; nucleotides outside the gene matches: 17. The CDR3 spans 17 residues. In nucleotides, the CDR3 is TGTGCCAGCAGCCCAAAGTCTGCGGGAGTGATAGGGAATGAGCAGTTCTTC. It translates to CASSPKSAGVIGNEQFF.

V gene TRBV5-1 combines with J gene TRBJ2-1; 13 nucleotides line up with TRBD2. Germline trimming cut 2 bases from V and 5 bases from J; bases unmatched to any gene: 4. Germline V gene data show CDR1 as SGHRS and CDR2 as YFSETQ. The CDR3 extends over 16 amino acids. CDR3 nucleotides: TGCGCCAGCAGCTTACTAGCGGGAGGGACGAACAATGAGCAGTTCTTC. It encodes CASSLLAGGTNNEQFF.

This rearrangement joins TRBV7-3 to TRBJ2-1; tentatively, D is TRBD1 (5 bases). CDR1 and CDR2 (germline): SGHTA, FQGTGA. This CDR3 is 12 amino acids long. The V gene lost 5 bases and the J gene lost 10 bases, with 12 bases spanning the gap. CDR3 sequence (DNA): TGTGCCAGCAGCCCCCGAAAGGGGGAGCAGTTCTTC. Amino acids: CASSPRKGEQFF. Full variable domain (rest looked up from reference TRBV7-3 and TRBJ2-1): GAGVSQTPSNKVTEKGKYVELRCDPISGHTALYWYRQSLGQGPEFLIYFQGTGAADDSGLPNDRFFAVRPEGSVSTLKIQRTERGDSAVYLCASSPRKGEQFFGPGTRLTVL.

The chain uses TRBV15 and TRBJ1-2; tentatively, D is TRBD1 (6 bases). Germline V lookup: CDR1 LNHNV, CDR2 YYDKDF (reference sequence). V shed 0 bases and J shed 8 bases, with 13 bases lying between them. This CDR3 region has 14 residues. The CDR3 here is CATSRDLGGRGYTF. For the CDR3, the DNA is TGTGCCACCAGCAGAGATCTTGGGGGCCGGGGCTACACCTTC.

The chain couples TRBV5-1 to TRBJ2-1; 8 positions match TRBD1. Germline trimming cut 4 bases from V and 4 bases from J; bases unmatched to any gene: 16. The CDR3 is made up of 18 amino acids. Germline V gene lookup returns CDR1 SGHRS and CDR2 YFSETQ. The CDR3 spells CASSRRDRGAGPYNEQFF. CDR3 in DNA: TGCGCCAGCAGCCGCCGTGACAGGGGAGCGGGTCCATACAATGAGCAGTTCTTC.

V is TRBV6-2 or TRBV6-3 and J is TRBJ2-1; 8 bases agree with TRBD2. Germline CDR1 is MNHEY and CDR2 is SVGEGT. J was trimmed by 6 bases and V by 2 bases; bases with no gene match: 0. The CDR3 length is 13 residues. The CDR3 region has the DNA TGTGCCAGCAGTTACACTAGCGGCAATGAGCAGTTCTTC. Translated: CASSYTSGNEQFF.

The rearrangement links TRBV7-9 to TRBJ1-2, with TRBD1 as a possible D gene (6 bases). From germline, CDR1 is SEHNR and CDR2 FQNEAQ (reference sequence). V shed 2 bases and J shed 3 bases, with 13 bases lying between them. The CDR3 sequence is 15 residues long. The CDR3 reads CASSLSATGDYGYTF. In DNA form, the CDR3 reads TGTGCCAGCAGCTTATCAGCGACAGGTGACTATGGCTACACCTTC.

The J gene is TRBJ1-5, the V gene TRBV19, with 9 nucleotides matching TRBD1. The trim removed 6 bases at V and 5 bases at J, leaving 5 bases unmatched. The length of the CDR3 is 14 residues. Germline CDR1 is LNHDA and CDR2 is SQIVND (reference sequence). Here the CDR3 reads CASRGGTGYQPQHF. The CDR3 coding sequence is TGTGCCAGTAGGGGAGGGACAGGGTATCAGCCCCAGCATTTT.

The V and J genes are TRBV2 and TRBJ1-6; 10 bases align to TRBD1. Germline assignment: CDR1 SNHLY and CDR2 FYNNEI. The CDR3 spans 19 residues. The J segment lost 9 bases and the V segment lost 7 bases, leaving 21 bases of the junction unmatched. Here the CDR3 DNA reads TGTGCCAGCACACAACCCTCCGGGACAGGGGCCCGGCCGGGTTCACCCCTCCACTTT. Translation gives CASTQPSGTGARPGSPLHF. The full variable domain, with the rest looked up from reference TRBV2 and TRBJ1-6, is EPEVTQTPSHQVTQMGQEVILRCVPISNHLYFYWYRQILGQKVEFLVSFYNNEISEKSEIFDDQFSVERPDGSNFTLKIRSTKLEDSAMYFCASTQPSGTGARPGSPLHFGNGTRLTVT.

The CDR3 sequence: CASSQGTVNEKLFF. DNA of the CDR3: TGCGCCAGCAGCCAAGGGACAGTGAATGAAAAACTGTTTTTT. The genes are TRBV4-1 and TRBJ1-4, with a possible D match to TRBD1 (6 bases). This CDR3 contains 14 residues. Trimming took off 1 base at V and 5 bases at J, with 8 bases between the two ends. The germline gives CDR1 MGHRA, CDR2 YSYEKL.

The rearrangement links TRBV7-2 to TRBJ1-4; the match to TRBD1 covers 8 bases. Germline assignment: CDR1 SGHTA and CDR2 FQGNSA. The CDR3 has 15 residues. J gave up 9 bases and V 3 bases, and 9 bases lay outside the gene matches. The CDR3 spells CASSLAGQGLQKLFF. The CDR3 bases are TGTGCCAGCAGCTTGGCCGGACAGGGTCTACAAAAACTGTTTTTT.

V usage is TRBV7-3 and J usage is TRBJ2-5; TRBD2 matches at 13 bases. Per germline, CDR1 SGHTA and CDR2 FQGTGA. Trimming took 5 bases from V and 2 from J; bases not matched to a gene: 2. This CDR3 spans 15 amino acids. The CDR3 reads CASSPGLAGQETQYF. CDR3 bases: TGTGCCAGCAGCCCGGGACTAGCGGGACAAGAGACCCAGTACTTC.

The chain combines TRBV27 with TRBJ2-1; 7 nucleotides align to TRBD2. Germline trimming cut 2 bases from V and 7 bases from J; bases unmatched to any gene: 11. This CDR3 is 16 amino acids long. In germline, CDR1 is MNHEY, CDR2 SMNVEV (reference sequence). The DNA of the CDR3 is TGTGCCAGCAGTTTACTTGTGGGAGGGATTGGGAATGAGCAGTTCTTC. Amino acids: CASSLLVGGIGNEQFF.

CDR3 nucleotides: TGTGCCAGCAGCCCCCACTCGAGCACCGGGGAGCTGTTTTTT. Protein: CASSPHSSTGELFF. This rearrangement joins TRBV7-9 to TRBJ2-2; no reliable D call. The V and J ends lost 5 bases and 4 bases respectively, with 11 bases between them. CDR1 SEHNR and CDR2 FQNEAQ come from the germline V gene (reference sequence). The CDR3 covers 14 residues.

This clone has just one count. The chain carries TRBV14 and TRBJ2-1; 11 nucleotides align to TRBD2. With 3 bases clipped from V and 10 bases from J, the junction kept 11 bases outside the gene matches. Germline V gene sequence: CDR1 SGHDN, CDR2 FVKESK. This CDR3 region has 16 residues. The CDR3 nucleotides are TGTGCCAGCAGCCACCGACTAGCGGGACGATCGGGGGAGCAGTTCTTC. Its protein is CASSHRLAGRSGEQFF.

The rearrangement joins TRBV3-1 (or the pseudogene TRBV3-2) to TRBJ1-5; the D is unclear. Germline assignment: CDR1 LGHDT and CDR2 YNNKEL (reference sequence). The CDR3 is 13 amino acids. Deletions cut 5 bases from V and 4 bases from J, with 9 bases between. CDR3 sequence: CASSSQWNQPQHF. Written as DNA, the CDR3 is TGTGCCAGCAGCTCCCAGTGGAATCAGCCCCAGCATTTT.

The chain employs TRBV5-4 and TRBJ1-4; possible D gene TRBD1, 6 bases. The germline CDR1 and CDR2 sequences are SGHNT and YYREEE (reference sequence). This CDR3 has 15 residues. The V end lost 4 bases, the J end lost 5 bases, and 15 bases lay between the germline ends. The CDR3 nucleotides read TGTGCCAGCAGCCGCCGACAGGATATAAATGAAAAACTGTTTTTT. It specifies CASSRRQDINEKLFF.

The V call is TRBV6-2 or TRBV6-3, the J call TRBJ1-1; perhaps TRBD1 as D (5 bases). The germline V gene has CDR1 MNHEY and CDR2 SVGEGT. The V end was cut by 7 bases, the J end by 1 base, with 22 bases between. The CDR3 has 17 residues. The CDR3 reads CASNPSRQGNWNTEAFF. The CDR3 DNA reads TGTGCCAGCAACCCCAGTCGGCAGGGTAATTGGAACACTGAAGCTTTCTTT.

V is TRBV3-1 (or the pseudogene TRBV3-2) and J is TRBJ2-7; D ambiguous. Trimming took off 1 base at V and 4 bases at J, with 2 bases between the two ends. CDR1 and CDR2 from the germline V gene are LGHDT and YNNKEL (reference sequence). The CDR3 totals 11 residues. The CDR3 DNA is TGTGCCAGCAGCCAAGCGTACGAGCAGTACTTC. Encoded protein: CASSQAYEQYF.

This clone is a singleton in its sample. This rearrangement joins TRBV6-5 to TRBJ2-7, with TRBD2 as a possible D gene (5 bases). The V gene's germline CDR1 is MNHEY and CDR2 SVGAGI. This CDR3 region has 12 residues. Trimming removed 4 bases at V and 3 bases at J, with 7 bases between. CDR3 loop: CASSWSGYEQYF. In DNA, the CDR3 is TGTGCCAGCAGTTGGAGCGGCTACGAGCAGTACTTC.

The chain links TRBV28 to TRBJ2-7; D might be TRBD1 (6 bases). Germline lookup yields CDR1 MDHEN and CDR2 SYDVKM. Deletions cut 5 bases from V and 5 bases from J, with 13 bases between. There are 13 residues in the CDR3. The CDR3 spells CASSPVTGHEQYF. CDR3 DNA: TGTGCCAGCAGTCCCGTGACAGGCCACGAGCAGTACTTC.

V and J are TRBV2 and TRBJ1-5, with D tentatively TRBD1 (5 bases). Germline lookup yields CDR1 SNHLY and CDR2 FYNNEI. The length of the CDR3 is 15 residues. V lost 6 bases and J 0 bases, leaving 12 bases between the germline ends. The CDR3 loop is CASRDRPYSNQPQHF. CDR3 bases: TGTGCCAGCAGAGACAGACCGTATAGCAATCAGCCCCAGCATTTT.